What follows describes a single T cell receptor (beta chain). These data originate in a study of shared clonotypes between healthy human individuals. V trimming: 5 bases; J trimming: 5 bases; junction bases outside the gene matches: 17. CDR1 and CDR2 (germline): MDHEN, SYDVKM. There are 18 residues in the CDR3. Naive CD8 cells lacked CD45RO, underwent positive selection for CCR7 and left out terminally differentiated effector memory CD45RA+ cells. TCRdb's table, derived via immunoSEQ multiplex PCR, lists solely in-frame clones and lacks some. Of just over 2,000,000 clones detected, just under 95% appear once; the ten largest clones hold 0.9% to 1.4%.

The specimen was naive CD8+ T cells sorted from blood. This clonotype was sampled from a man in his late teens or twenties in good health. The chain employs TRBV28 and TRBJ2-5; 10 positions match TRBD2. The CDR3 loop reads CASSPRSVLAGVGETQYF. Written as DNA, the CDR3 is TGTGCCAGCAGTCCCCGGAGTGTCCTAGCGGGAGTGGGGGAGACCCAGTACTTC.